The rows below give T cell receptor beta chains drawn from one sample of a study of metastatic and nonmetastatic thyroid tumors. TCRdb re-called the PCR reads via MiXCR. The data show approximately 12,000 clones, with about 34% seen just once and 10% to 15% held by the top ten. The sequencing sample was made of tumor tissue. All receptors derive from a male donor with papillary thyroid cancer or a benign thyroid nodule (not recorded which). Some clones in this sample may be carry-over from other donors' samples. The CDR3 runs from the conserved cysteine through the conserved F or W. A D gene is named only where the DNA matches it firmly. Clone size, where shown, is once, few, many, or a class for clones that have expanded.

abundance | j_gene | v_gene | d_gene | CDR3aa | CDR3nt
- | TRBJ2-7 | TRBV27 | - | CASSLWSGDSYEQYF | TGTGCCAGCAGTTTATGGAGCGGGGACAGCTACGAGCAGTACTTC
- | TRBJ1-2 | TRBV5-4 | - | CASSRWTEYGYTF | TGTGCCAGCAGCCGCTGGACAGAGTATGGCTACACCTTC
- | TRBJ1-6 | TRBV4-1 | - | CASSQDPPGVSRSPLHF | TGCGCCAGCAGCCAAGATCCCCCTGGGGTCTCCAGGTCACCCCTCCACTTT
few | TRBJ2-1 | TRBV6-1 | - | CASSEKWDEQFF | TGTGCCAGCAGTGAAAAGTGGGATGAGCAGTTCTTC
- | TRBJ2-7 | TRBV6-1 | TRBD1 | CASIRDRVNEQYF | TGTGCCAGCATCCGGGACAGGGTGAACGAGCAGTACTTC
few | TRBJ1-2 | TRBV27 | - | CASSSGPLGGLYGYTF | TGTGCCAGCAGTTCCGGGCCGCTCGGGGGACTCTATGGCTACACCTTC
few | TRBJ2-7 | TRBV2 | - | CASMDGASSYEQYF | TGTGCCAGCATGGACGGGGCGAGCTCCTACGAGCAGTACTTC
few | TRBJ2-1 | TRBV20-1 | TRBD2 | CSASTSGRTTYNEQFF | TGCAGTGCTTCGACTAGCGGGAGGACCACCTACAATGAGCAGTTCTTC
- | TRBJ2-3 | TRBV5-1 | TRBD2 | CASSLGLAGGADTQYF | TGCGCCAGCAGCTTGGGACTAGCGGGAGGGGCAGATACGCAGTATTTT
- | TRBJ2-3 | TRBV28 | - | CASRGFNTDTQYF | TGTGCCAGCCGGGGGTTCAACACAGATACGCAGTATTTT
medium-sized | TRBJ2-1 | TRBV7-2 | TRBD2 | CASSLVSGTSGGDNEQFF | TGTGCCAGCAGCTTAGTTTCCGGGACTAGCGGGGGGGACAATGAGCAGTTCTTC
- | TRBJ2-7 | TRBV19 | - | CASSPRASVLSPYEQYF | TGTGCCAGTAGTCCCAGGGCCAGCGTACTAAGCCCCTACGAGCAGTACTTC
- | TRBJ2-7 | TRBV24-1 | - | CATRAREQYF | TGTGCCACCAGGGCCCGCGAGCAGTACTTC
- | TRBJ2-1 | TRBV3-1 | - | CASSQVQVTSNEQFF | TGTGCCAGCAGCCAAGTCCAGGTGACGAGCAATGAGCAGTTCTTC
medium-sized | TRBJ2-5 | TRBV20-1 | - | CSAQDQETQYF | TGCAGTGCCCAGGACCAAGAGACCCAGTACTTC
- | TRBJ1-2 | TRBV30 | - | CASSPGTYGYTF | TGTGCCTCGAGTCCTGGGACATACGGCTACACCTTC
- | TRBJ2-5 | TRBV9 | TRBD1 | CASSAASGQQETQYF | TGTGCCAGCAGCGCAGCCTCGGGACAGCAAGAGACCCAGTACTTC
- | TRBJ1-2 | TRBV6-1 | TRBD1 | CASSARTGRANYGYTF | TGTGCCAGCAGTGCTCGGACAGGGCGGGCTAACTATGGCTACACCTTC
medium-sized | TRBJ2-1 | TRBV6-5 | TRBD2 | CASSYSRLAGVRNEQFF | TGTGCCAGCAGTTACTCGAGACTAGCGGGAGTTAGGAATGAGCAGTTCTTC
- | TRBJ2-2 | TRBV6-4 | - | CASSEGLDTGELFF | TGTGCCAGCAGTGAGGGTTTAGACACCGGGGAGCTGTTTTTT
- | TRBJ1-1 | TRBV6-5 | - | CASSYSGVGGTEAFF | TGTGCCAGCAGTTACTCCGGGGTGGGCGGCACTGAAGCTTTCTTT
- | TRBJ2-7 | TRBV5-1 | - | CASSSDRLFTYEQYF | TGCGCCAGCAGCTCGGACAGATTATTCACCTACGAGCAGTACTTC
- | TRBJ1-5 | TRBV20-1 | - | CSANDRGVYSNQPQHF | TGCAGTGCTAACGACCGAGGGGTATATAGCAATCAGCCCCAGCATTTT
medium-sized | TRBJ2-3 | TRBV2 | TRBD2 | CASMRSFGLAGQGFTDTQYF | TGTGCCAGCATGAGGAGCTTTGGACTAGCGGGACAGGGATTTACAGATACGCAGTATTTT
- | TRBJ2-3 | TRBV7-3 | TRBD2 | CASSPNGGRWDTQYF | TGTGCCAGCAGCCCAAATGGCGGGAGGTGGGATACGCAGTATTTT
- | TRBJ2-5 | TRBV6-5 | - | CASSSGTQYF | TGTGCCAGCAGTTCGGGGACCCAGTACTTC
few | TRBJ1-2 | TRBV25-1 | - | CASSDIGSNYGYTF | TGTGCCAGCAGTGATATAGGGTCTAACTATGGCTACACCTTC
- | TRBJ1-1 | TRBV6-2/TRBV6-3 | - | CASTLRGRGNTEAFF | TGTGCCAGCACTTTACGGGGCAGGGGGAACACTGAAGCTTTCTTT
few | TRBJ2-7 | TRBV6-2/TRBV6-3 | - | CASSDSIYQYF | TGTGCCAGCAGTGACTCGATCTATCAGTACTTC
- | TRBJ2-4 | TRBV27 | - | CASSLGVRQGIAKNIQYF | TGTGCCAGCAGCTTAGGGGTTAGGCAGGGGATAGCCAAAAACATTCAGTACTTC
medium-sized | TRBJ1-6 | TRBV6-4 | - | CASSKDGYNSPLHF | TGTGCCAGCAGTAAGGACGGGTACAATTCACCCCTCCACTTT
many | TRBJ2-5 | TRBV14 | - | CASSVYLGETQYF | TGTGCCAGCAGCGTCTATCTTGGGGAGACCCAGTACTTC
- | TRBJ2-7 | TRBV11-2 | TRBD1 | CASSWGDRGNEQYF | TGTGCCAGCAGCTGGGGGGACAGGGGGAACGAGCAGTACTTC
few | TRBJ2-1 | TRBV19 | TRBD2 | CASSLGRGRYNEQFF | TGTGCCAGTTCCCTTGGGAGGGGACGTTACAATGAGCAGTTCTTC
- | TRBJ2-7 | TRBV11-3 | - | CASSQEGGGEQYF | TGTGCCAGCAGCCAGGAGGGGGGCGGAGAGCAGTACTTC
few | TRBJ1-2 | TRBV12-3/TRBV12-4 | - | CASSRQSGDYGYTF | TGTGCCAGCAGTCGACAGTCAGGGGACTATGGCTACACCTTC
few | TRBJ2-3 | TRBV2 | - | CASSDLGGVTDTQYF | TGTGCCAGCAGTGACCTTGGAGGAGTGACAGATACGCAGTATTTT
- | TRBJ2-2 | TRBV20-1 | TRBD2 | CSARDSEPSGDSNTGELFF | TGCAGTGCTAGAGACTCCGAGCCGAGCGGGGATTCGAACACCGGGGAGCTGTTTTTT
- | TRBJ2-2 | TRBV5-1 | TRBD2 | CASKRGGNTGELFF | TGCGCCAGCAAGCGGGGAGGGAACACCGGGGAGCTGTTTTTT
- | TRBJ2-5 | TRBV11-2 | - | CASSLVPRGETQYF | TGTGCCAGCAGCTTAGTCCCCCGAGGAGAGACCCAGTACTTC
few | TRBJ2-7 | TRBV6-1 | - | CASRGADEQYF | TGTGCCAGCAGGGGCGCGGACGAGCAGTACTTC
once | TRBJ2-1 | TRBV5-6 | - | CASSLGAGPYNEQFF | TGTGCCAGCAGCTTGGGAGCGGGTCCCTACAATGAGCAGTTCTTC
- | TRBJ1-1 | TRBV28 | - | CASILSVGHPNTEAFF | TGTGCCAGCATTCTCTCGGTGGGACACCCGAACACTGAAGCTTTCTTT
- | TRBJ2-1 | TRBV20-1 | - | CSARDWQEAQHEQFF | TGCAGTGCTAGAGATTGGCAAGAAGCCCAACATGAGCAGTTCTTC
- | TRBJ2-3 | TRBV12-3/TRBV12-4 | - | CASSSPGGKTDTQYF | TGTGCCAGCAGTTCCCCGGGCGGTAAGACAGATACGCAGTATTTT
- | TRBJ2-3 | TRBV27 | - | CASSLVNGFTDTQYF | TGTGCCAGCAGCCTAGTTAACGGATTTACAGATACGCAGTATTTT
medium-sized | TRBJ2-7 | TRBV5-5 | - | CASSLAGGISYEQYF | TGTGCCAGCAGCTTGGCAGGGGGGATCTCCTACGAGCAGTACTTC
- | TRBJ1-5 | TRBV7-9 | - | CASSLGWGKDQPQHF | TGTGCCAGCAGCTTAGGGTGGGGAAAGGATCAGCCCCAGCATTTT
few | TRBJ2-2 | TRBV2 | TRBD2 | CASGGLAGGGGELFF | TGTGCTAGCGGAGGACTAGCGGGAGGGGGCGGGGAGCTGTTTTTT
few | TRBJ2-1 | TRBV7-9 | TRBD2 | CASSSGTSGNEQFF | TGTGCCAGCAGCTCCGGGACTAGCGGCAATGAGCAGTTCTTC
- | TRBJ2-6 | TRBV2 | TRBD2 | CASSEFLADSSGANVLTF | TGTGCCAGCAGTGAGTTTCTAGCGGATAGCTCTGGGGCCAACGTCCTGACTTTC
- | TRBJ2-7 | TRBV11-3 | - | CASSLGTYEQYF | TGTGCCAGCAGCTTGGGGACATACGAGCAGTACTTC
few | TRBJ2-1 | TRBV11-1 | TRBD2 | CASSSSLAGGLSNEQFF | TGTGCCAGCAGCTCCAGCTTAGCGGGAGGACTAAGCAATGAGCAGTTCTTC
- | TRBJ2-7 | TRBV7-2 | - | CASSLVEGPYEQYF | TGTGCCAGCAGCTTAGTGGAGGGACCCTACGAGCAGTACTTC
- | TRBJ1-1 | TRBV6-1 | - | CASSPKWAVNTEAFF | TGTGCCAGCAGCCCTAAATGGGCGGTGAACACTGAAGCTTTCTTT